This TCR beta chain comes out of a study of human T cells and chemical hapten exposure. Overall study context: Alopecia areata, totalis or universalis was found in mostly female patients. Overall study results and limits: More PT1 expanded TCRs went with higher patch test scores. Expanded TCR sets contained significantly more large CDR3 similarity clusters than controls.

Each CDR3 protein gets one entry after TCRdb re-called the RACE reads with MiXCR. The profile shows over 300,000 distinct CDR3 sequences, roughly 5% of them singletons. The CDR3 is made up of 16 amino acids. In germline, CDR1 is LGHNA, CDR2 YSLEER. Trimming cost V 0 bases and J 0 bases, with 11 bases left between them. As to time point: pre-sensitization, week 0. Treatment indicated: therapeutic diphenylcyclopropenone sensitization with weekly scalp DPC. The donor pool consisted of alopecia patients aged 18 to 70 years, considered suitable for DPC. Turning to this clonotype: Its antigen is unidentified.

The receptor was derived from a woman aged 45-60 years with alopecia areata. Some clones in this sample may be carry-over from other donors' samples. The V call is TRBV4-3, the J call TRBJ1-1, with D possibly being TRBD1 (5 bases). The specimen was whole blood, collected in connection with sensitization to the hapten diphenylcyclopropenone (DPC). CDR3 DNA sequence: TGCGCCAGCAGCCAAGATGCGACAGTCATGAACACTGAAGCTTTCTTT. Translating gives CASSQDATVMNTEAFF.